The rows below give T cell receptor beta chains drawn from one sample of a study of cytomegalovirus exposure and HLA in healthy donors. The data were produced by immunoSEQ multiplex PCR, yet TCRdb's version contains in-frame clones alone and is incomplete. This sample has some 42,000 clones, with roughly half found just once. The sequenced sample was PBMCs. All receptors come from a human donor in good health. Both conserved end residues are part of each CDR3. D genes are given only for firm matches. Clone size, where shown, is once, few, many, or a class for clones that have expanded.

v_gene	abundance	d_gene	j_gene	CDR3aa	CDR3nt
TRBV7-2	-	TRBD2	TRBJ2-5	CASSSPRGGAVRETQYF	TGTGCCAGCAGTTCCCCACGCGGGGGGGCCGTCCGAGAGACCCAGTACTTC
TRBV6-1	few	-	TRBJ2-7	CASSPGLRSYEQYF	TGTGCCAGCAGTCCGGGACTGAGGTCCTACGAGCAGTACTTC
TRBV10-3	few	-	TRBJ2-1	CAISGASYSYNEQFF	TGTGCCATCAGTGGGGCTAGCTACTCCTACAATGAGCAGTTCTTC
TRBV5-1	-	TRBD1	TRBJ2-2	CASSLSAGTGSGELFF	TGCGCCAGCAGCTTGTCCGCCGGGACAGGGTCCGGGGAGCTGTTTTTT
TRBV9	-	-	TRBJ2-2	CASSPSGVNTGELFF	TGTGCCAGCAGCCCAAGCGGAGTGAACACCGGGGAGCTGTTTTTT
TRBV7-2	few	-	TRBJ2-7	CASSLTSYEQYF	TGTGCCAGCAGCTTGACTAGCTACGAGCAGTACTTC
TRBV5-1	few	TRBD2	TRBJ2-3	CASKDTGRLAGTDTQYF	TGCGCCAGCAAGGACACCGGTCGACTAGCGGGAACAGATACGCAGTATTTT
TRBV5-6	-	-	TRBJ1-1	CASSFRRRSTEAFF	TGTGCCAGCAGCTTTAGAAGGAGGAGCACTGAAGCTTTCTTT
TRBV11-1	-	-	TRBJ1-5	CASSPGQNNQPQHF	TGTGCCAGCAGCCCCGGACAAAACAATCAGCCCCAGCATTTT
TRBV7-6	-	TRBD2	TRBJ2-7	CASSLESGDYEQYF	TGTGCCAGCAGCTTAGAAAGCGGGGACTACGAGCAGTACTTC
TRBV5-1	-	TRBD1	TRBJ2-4	CASRLQTGGQNIQYF	TGCGCCAGCAGACTTCAGACAGGGGGCCAGAACATTCAGTACTTC
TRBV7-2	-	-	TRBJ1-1	CASSVKAGANTEAFF	TGTGCCAGCAGCGTCAAGGCAGGGGCGAACACTGAAGCTTTCTTT
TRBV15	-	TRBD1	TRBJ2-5	CATSSHRGMETQYF	TGTGCCACCAGCAGTCACAGGGGTATGGAGACCCAGTACTTC
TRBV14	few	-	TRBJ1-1	CASDAGVLNTEAFF	TGTGCCAGCGATGCAGGGGTCTTGAACACTGAAGCTTTCTTT
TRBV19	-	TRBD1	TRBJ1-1	CASSIGGTGGPEAFF	TGTGCCAGTAGTATAGGAGGGACAGGGGGCCCTGAAGCTTTCTTT